A few counts support the clone carrying this T cell receptor (beta chain). Time point noted: newly diagnosed GD, antithyroid drugs for less than 3 months. Extracted RNA from PBMCs served as the source of the TCR library. V lost 2 bases, J lost 3 bases, and 3 bases stayed unmatched. This CDR3 is 14 amino acids long. The entry originates in a study of regulatory T cells in long-lasting Graves disease. Through Arm-PCR of CDR3 regions and iRepertoire HTBI primers, TCR beta libraries were built. TCRdb re-called the multiplex PCR reads through MiXCR, storing one row per CDR3 protein. The sample lists about 430,000 distinct CDR3 sequences, approximately 16% seen once, with 7.8% in the top ten. A further study also used this sample, focusing on T cells in Graves' hyperthyroidism and ophthalmopathy. According to that study: Uncontrolled infection, other autoimmune disease, pregnancy or lactation disqualified patients from enrolment.

Sequences were derived from peripheral blood mononuclear cells (PBMCs), sampled at new diagnosis, from a patient treated with antithyroid drugs. This sequence joins TRBV12-3 or TRBV12-4 and TRBJ2-5; 7 bases align to TRBD1. This clonotype originated in a woman between 40 and 55 years old with Graves disease. CDR3: CASSLRDSEETQYF. The CDR3 bases are TGTGCCAGCAGTTTACGGGACAGTGAAGAGACCCAGTACTTC.